These 27 T cell receptor beta chains came from one sample sequenced in a study of identical twins. One entry per CDR3 protein, called by TCRdb with MiXCR from the 5' RACE reads. The data contain 210,000 or so distinct CDR3 sequences, 15% to 20% of them singletons. The data also belong to a second study, concerning T cells expressing NK-cell markers.

The sequencing sample was made of CD8+ T cells sorted from blood. These receptors all come from a woman aged 18-30 years in good health.

This clonotype was detected many times. The chain combines TRBV9 with TRBJ2-1; TRBD2 matches at 13 bases. After removal of 3 bases from V and 8 bases from J, the junction contained 5 bases not matched to a gene. This CDR3 is 15 amino acids long. Germline assignment: CDR1 SGDLS and CDR2 YYNGEE. CDR3 sequence (DNA): TGTGCCAGCAGCGAACGGACTAGCGGGAGTCATGAGCAGTTCTTC. Encoded protein: CASSERTSGSHEQFF.

There are a few counts of this clonotype. The gene calls are TRBV7-2 and TRBJ2-3; 7 positions agree with TRBD2. V lost 3 bases to trimming and J lost 5 bases; unmatched junction nucleotides: 11. Germline V gives CDR1 SGHTA, CDR2 FQGNSA. This CDR3 spans 16 amino acids. CDR3 coding DNA: TGTGCCAGCAGCTTTTTTCCGGGAGGAATCATAGATACGCAGTATTTT. Protein product: CASSFFPGGIIDTQYF.

The rearrangement joins TRBV27 to TRBJ2-1, with TRBD2 matching over 7 bases. The CDR3 is 16 residues long. Germline loops: CDR1 MNHEY, CDR2 SMNVEV (reference sequence). Trimming took 2 bases from V and 5 from J; bases not matched to a gene: 9. The CDR3 region has the DNA TGTGCCAGCAGTTTAACGAGCGGGGTCCGGGACAATGAGCAGTTCTTC. Translated, it gives CASSLTSGVRDNEQFF.

This clonotype was counted a few times. Here the CDR3 DNA reads TGTGCCATTACCTCTATTAGCTCCTACAATGAGCAGTTCTTC. Its protein product is CAITSISSYNEQFF. The chain joins TRBV6-2 or TRBV6-3 to TRBJ2-1; D is unresolved. The V gene lost 10 bases and the J gene lost 0 bases, with 13 bases spanning the gap. This CDR3 is built from 14 residues. The germline V gene encodes CDR1 MNHEY and CDR2 SVGEGT.

This clonotype was counted a few times. The V and J genes are TRBV12-3 or TRBV12-4 and TRBJ2-1; 10 nucleotides align to TRBD2. The CDR3 sequence is 18 residues long. V was pared by 1 base and J by 6 bases, with 12 bases of the junction left unmatched. CDR3 nucleotide sequence: TGTGCCAGCAGTTTAGGGCTAGCGGGAGTCTTTAGATCCAATGAGCAGTTCTTC. It yields the protein CASSLGLAGVFRSNEQFF.

CDR3 sequence: CASSSRENTEAFF. The CDR3 coding sequence is TGTGCCAGCAGTTCCCGGGAGAACACTGAAGCTTTCTTT. The gene calls are TRBV12-3 or TRBV12-4 and TRBJ1-1, with D hard to call. V lost 4 bases to trimming and J lost 1 base, with 7 bases between them. The CDR3 totals 13 residues.

J is TRBJ2-2 and V is TRBV29-1; 9 nucleotides match TRBD2. The CDR3 runs to 14 residues. Germline-derived CDR1 and CDR2 are SQVTM and ANQGSEA. V dropped 5 bases and J dropped 1; count of bases not matched to a gene: 2. This CDR3 is CSVPTSGNTGELFF. Written as DNA, the CDR3 is TGCAGCGTTCCGACTAGCGGGAACACCGGGGAGCTGTTTTTT.

This clonotype has just a few counts. The V and J genes are TRBV20-1 and TRBJ1-4, with D maybe TRBD1 (5 bases). CDR1 DFQATT and CDR2 SNEGSKA come from the germline V gene (reference sequence). This CDR3 has 16 amino acids. Trimming shortened V by 3 bases and J by 6 bases, and 20 bases separated the two germline ends. CDR3 DNA sequence: TGCAGTGCTAGGGAAAGAGGACAAAGTGGATATGAAAAACTGTTTTTT. This gives the protein CSARERGQSGYEKLFF.

The rearrangement joins TRBV7-9 to TRBJ2-7, with D possibly being TRBD2 (6 bases). In germline, CDR1 is SEHNR, CDR2 FQNEAQ (reference sequence). The CDR3 covers 15 residues. Deletions cut 4 bases from V and 0 bases from J, with 13 bases between. In DNA form, the CDR3 reads TGTGCCAGCAGCTCGTCGGGGGAACACTCCTACGAGCAGTACTTC. Its protein product is CASSSSGEHSYEQYF.

The V and J genes are TRBV7-2 and TRBJ2-3; D is unresolved. The CDR3 consists of 15 residues. The germline V gene has CDR1 SGHTA and CDR2 FQGNSA. V lost 5 bases, J lost 4 bases, and 16 bases lay in between. CDR3 DNA sequence: TGTGCCAGCAGCCAACTGTCAGGAGTAGCAGATACGCAGTATTTT. It specifies CASSQLSGVADTQYF.

This chain uses TRBV20-1 with TRBJ2-3; 15 nucleotides match TRBD2. The CDR3 has 15 amino acids. CDR1 is DFQATT, CDR2 SNEGSKA, per germline (reference sequence). With 2 bases clipped from V and 6 bases from J, the junction kept 3 bases outside the gene matches. CDR3 in amino acids: CSARSGTSGGDTQYF. DNA for the CDR3: TGCAGTGCTAGATCGGGGACTAGCGGGGGGGATACGCAGTATTTT.

The rearrangement links TRBV6-7 to TRBJ2-3; D perhaps matches TRBD2 (5 bases). TRBV6-7 is annotated as an ORF whose role is uncertain. This CDR3 has 16 amino acids. V dropped 5 bases and J dropped 1 base, with 16 bases sitting between them. The CDR3 DNA is TGTGCCAGCAGTACGGGAATAGGACTGTGCACAGATACGCAGTATTTT. Residues: CASSTGIGLCTDTQYF.

V is TRBV9 and J is TRBJ2-7, with a possible D match to TRBD2 (5 bases). Trimming cost V 4 bases and J 0 bases, with 11 bases left between them. The germline V gene has CDR1 SGDLS and CDR2 YYNGEE. The CDR3 runs 14 residues. The DNA for the CDR3 is TGTGCCAGCAGCCCTGGACTTCACTCCTACGAGCAGTACTTC. Translating gives CASSPGLHSYEQYF.

The CDR3 spells CSASEDPGGYTF. The CDR3 nucleotides are TGCAGTGCTAGTGAGGACCCCGGGGGCTACACCTTC. The V gene is TRBV20-1, the J gene TRBJ1-2; D is uncertain. Trimming cost V 3 bases and J 8 bases, with 13 bases left between them. CDR1 DFQATT and CDR2 SNEGSKA come from the germline V gene (reference sequence). The CDR3 is 12 residues long.

V and J are TRBV24-1 and TRBJ2-7, with 10 bases lining up with TRBD2. Per germline, CDR1 KGHDR and CDR2 SFDVKD. With V trimmed by 4 bases and J by 3 bases, 8 bases remained unmatched. The CDR3 extends over 16 amino acids. This chain's CDR3 is CATSERLAGEVYEQYF. The DNA of the CDR3 is TGTGCCACCAGTGAACGTCTAGCGGGGGAGGTCTACGAGCAGTACTTC.

This clonotype was recorded many times. The chain recombines TRBV20-1 with TRBJ2-7; 7 positions agree with TRBD2. This CDR3 has 14 amino acids. Germline assignment: CDR1 DFQATT and CDR2 SNEGSKA (reference sequence). V trimming: 1 base; J trimming: 7 bases; junction bases outside the gene matches: 10. The CDR3 loop is CSARGGRWTGEQYF. The CDR3 DNA follows: TGCAGTGCTAGAGGCGGGAGATGGACGGGGGAGCAGTACTTC.

Only a few counts were recorded for this clonotype. The chain uses TRBV5-1 and TRBJ2-2; D is undetermined. V was clipped by 0 bases and J by 7 bases, with 7 bases between them. In germline, CDR1 is SGHRS, CDR2 YFSETQ. The CDR3 consists of 13 residues. In DNA, the CDR3 is TGCGCCAGCAGCTTGGATGGGGTCGGGGAGCTGTTTTTT. Protein: CASSLDGVGELFF.

The rearrangement joins TRBV12-3 or TRBV12-4 to TRBJ2-5; D is perhaps TRBD2 (5 bases). The CDR3 totals 18 residues. V dropped 2 bases and J dropped 4 bases, with 23 bases sitting between them. CDR3 bases: TGTGCCAGCAGTTTAAGAGGCACGTTTGGGGAGAGGAGAGAGACCCAGTACTTC. The encoded protein is CASSLRGTFGERRETQYF.

This chain links TRBV7-9 with TRBJ2-3; unclear D gene. V dropped 1 base and J dropped 4 bases, with 12 bases sitting between them. Germline-derived CDR1 and CDR2 are SEHNR and FQNEAQ (reference sequence). The CDR3 contains 15 residues. The CDR3 here is CASSLVGNGPDTQYF. The CDR3 coding sequence is TGTGCCAGCAGCTTAGTGGGAAATGGCCCAGATACGCAGTATTTT. Full variable domain (remainder filled in from reference TRBV7-9 and TRBJ2-3): DTGVSQNPRHKITKRGQNVTFRCDPISEHNRLYWYRQTLGQGPEFLTYFQNEAQLEKSRLLSDRFSAERPKGSFSTLEIQRTEQGDSAMYLCASSLVGNGPDTQYFGPGTRLTVL.

There are many counts of this clonotype. This sequence joins TRBV9 and TRBJ1-2; D is ambiguous. The V end lost 0 bases, the J end lost 4 bases, and 13 bases lay between the germline ends. Germline-derived CDR1 and CDR2 are SGDLS and YYNGEE. This CDR3 is built from 15 residues. CDR3 sequence reads: CASSVAFGNPYGYTF. CDR3 DNA: TGTGCCAGCAGCGTAGCCTTCGGGAACCCCTATGGCTACACCTTC.

This clonotype has a count of ten or more. The V call is TRBV6-4, the J call TRBJ2-2, with D possibly matching TRBD2 (5 bases). CDR1 and CDR2 (germline): MRHNA, SNTAGT. CDR3 size: 13 residues. V was trimmed by 2 bases and J by 4 bases, leaving 5 bases between them. This CDR3 is CASSDTSTGELFF. For the CDR3, the DNA is TGTGCCAGCAGTGACACTAGCACCGGGGAGCTGTTTTTT.

CDR3 bases: TGTGCCAGCAGGACCGATGAGAGCGGGAGAATTGATGAGCAGTTCTTC. It yields the protein CASRTDESGRIDEQFF. This chain connects TRBV12-3 or TRBV12-4 to TRBJ2-1; 8 nucleotides match TRBD2. V shed 6 bases, J shed 8 bases, and the junction held 15 bases outside the gene matches. The CDR3 runs 16 residues.

CDR3 DNA: TGTGCCAGCAGCCGCGGACAGTTAGAGGTGGTCCAAGAGACCCAGTACTTC. Translation: CASSRGQLEVVQETQYF. This rearrangement joins TRBV4-2 to TRBJ2-5; maybe TRBD1 (6 bases). Germline values: CDR1 LGHNA, CDR2 YNFKEQ. Trimming cost V 4 bases and J 1 base, with 19 bases left between them. CDR3 length: 17 residues.

This sequence joins TRBV13 and TRBJ2-1; the D is unclear. V was clipped by 4 bases and J by 9 bases, with 19 bases between them. Germline CDR1 reads PRHDT; CDR2 reads FYEKMQ (reference sequence). The CDR3 consists of 15 residues. CDR3 coding DNA: TGTGCCAGCAGCTCTATGGGCGGTACCAAGGGTGAGCAGTTCTTC. It encodes CASSSMGGTKGEQFF.

The chain recombines TRBV20-1 with TRBJ2-7; tentative D call: TRBD2 (5 bases). CDR1 and CDR2 from the germline V gene are DFQATT and SNEGSKA (reference sequence). CDR3 length: 15 residues. Trimming removed 0 bases from V and 4 bases from J, with 16 bases in between. CDR3 coding DNA: TGCAGTGCTAGAGATGGGTCGGGGTTTGATTACGAGCAGTACTTC. This encodes CSARDGSGFDYEQYF.

This clonotype has ten or more counts. The chain recombines TRBV7-9 with TRBJ2-7; 7 bases align to TRBD1. From germline, CDR1 is SEHNR and CDR2 FQNEAQ (reference sequence). With V trimmed by 4 bases and J by 0 bases, 9 bases remained unmatched. The CDR3 extends over 16 amino acids. CDR3 DNA: TGTGCCAGCAGCTCTACCACAGGGGCCATCTCCTACGAGCAGTACTTC. Translation: CASSSTTGAISYEQYF.

This rearrangement joins TRBV6-2 or TRBV6-3 to TRBJ2-7; 9 nucleotides match TRBD2. J gave up 6 bases and V 0 bases, and 9 bases lay outside the gene matches. Germline V CDR1 and CDR2: MNHEY, SVGEGT. The CDR3 contains 16 residues. CDR3 sequence: CASSYSTREGLFEQYF. The CDR3 region has the DNA TGTGCCAGCAGTTACTCGACGCGGGAGGGCCTTTTCGAGCAGTACTTC.